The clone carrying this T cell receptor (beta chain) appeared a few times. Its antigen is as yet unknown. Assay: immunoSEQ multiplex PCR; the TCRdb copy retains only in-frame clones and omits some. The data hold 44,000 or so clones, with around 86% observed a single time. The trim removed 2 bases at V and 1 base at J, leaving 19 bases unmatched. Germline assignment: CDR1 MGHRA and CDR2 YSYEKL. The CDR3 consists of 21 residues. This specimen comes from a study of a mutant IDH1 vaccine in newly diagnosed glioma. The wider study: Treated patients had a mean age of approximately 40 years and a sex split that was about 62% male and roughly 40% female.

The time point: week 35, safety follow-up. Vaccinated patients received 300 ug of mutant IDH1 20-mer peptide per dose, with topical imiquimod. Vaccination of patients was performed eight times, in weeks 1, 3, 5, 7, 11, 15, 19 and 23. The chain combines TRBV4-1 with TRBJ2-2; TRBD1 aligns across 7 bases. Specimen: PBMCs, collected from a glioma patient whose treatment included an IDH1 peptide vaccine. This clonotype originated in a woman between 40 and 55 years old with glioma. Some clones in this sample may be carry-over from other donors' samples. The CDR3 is CASSQPKGRQGPSENTGELFF. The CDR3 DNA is TGCGCCAGCAGCCAACCCAAGGGGAGACAGGGCCCCTCAGAGAACACCGGGGAGCTGTTTTTT.